This T cell receptor (beta chain) was documented in a study of neurological immune-mediated disorders. Study outcomes and limitations: When the repertoires were sorted by phylogenetic grouping, those of 18 of 34 multiple sclerosis patients ended up in one related-CDR3 cluster, a possible signature. The most TCR clonal expansion was seen in HTLV-1-associated myelopathy, whereas the least was seen in multiple sclerosis, below the level in healthy controls.

The cDNA was generated through 5'RACE incorporating 10-nucleotide random UMIs. TCRdb re-analysed the 5' RACE reads in MiXCR, keeping a single row per CDR3 protein. In the table there are about 120,000 distinct CDR3 sequences, about 3.2% of which are singletons. The unsorted libraries had their origin in 2 million PBMCs stored at -80 C. This CDR3 region has 13 residues. V lost 5 bases to trimming and J lost 8 bases, with 12 bases between them. Looked up from germline, CDR1 is SGHTA and CDR2 is FQGNSA. This clonotype was observed many times. Its antigen is currently unknown. This chain joins TRBV7-2 and TRBJ2-2, with unresolved D. The receptor's source is a woman aged 25-40 years with multiple sclerosis. Sequencing was performed on PBMCs. DNA for the CDR3: TGTGCCAGCAGCCTCCAGAGGTCTGGGGAGCTGTTTTTT. It codes for CASSLQRSGELFF. Combining the CDR3 with reference TRBV7-2 and TRBJ2-2 gives the whole variable domain GAGVSQSPSNKVTEKGKDVELRCDPISGHTALYWYRQSLGQGLEFLIYFQGNSAPDKSGLPSDRFSAERTGGSVSTLTIQRTQQEDSAVYLCASSLQRSGELFFGEGSRLTVL.